This TCR beta chain emerged from a study of graft-versus-host responses after intestinal transplantation. Comment on this clone: What it binds is not known.

V lost 8 bases to trimming and J lost 0 bases, with 20 bases between them. This CDR3 region has 17 residues. Germline V gene data show CDR1 as GTSNPN and CDR2 as SVGIG (reference sequence). Only in-frame clones appear in the TCRdb table, and some are missing; sequencing was by immunoSEQ multiplex PCR. The sample records under 150,000 clones, approximately 92% being singletons. The chain carries TRBV30 and TRBJ2-6; D call uncertain. This sample comprised unstimulated CD4+ T cells sorted from spleen or lymph node cells, obtained before intestinal transplant. The source of this sequence is a human donor who received an intestinal transplant. The CDR3 sequence: CAQRPRASSSGANVLTF. For the CDR3, the DNA is TGTGCCCAACGACCACGGGCTTCAAGCTCTGGGGCCAACGTCCTGACTTTC. The full variable domain, its missing parts supplied by reference TRBV30 and TRBJ2-6, is SQTIHQWPATLVQPVGSPLSLECTVEGTSNPNLYWYRQAAGRGLQLLFYSVGIGQISSEVPQNLSASRPQDRQFILSSKKLLLSDSGFYLCAQRPRASSSGANVLTFGAGSRLTVL.